These 14 T cell receptor beta chains came from one sample sequenced in a study of memory CD8 T cells in hepatitis C reinfection. Only in-frame clones appear in the TCRdb table, and some are missing; sequencing was by immunoSEQ multiplex PCR. The sample has just over 45,000 clones, roughly 89% seen once. Time point of the sample: late/post reinfection, 12 to 24 weeks after detection. TCR sequencing was done directly ex vivo on sorted cells, without expansion in vitro. Sequencing was done on a sample of naive CD8+ T cells sorted from blood. These receptors all stem from a man younger than 30 with hepatitis C virus infection.

The chain joins TRBV6-5 to TRBJ2-3; D gene unclear. Between the trimmed V and J ends, which lost 4 bases and 6 bases, there was a span of 8 bases. Per the germline V gene, CDR1 is MNHEY and CDR2 is SVGAGI. The CDR3 consists of 12 residues. CDR3 region: CASSSFGDTQYF. In DNA form, the CDR3 reads TGTGCCAGCAGTTCTTTCGGGGATACGCAGTATTTT.

J is TRBJ1-1 and V is TRBV11-2, with D perhaps matching TRBD1 (5 bases). Germline-derived CDR1 and CDR2 are SGHAT and FQNNGV. The ends were cut back, 1 base at V and 4 bases at J, with 7 bases in the middle. The CDR3 has 13 amino acids. CDR3 in amino acids: CASSLGQGTEAFF. In DNA form, the CDR3 reads TGTGCCAGCAGCTTAGGCCAGGGCACTGAAGCTTTCTTT. The full variable domain, in which reference TRBV11-2 and TRBJ1-1 provide the parts outside the CDR3, is EAGVAQSPRYKIIEKRQSVAFWCNPISGHATLYWYQQILGQGPKLLIQFQNNGVVDDSQLPKDRFSAERLKGVDSTLKIQPAKLEDSAVYLCASSLGQGTEAFFGQGTRLTVV.

This chain uses TRBV4-3 with TRBJ1-3, with D maybe TRBD1 (5 bases). V was pared by 4 bases and J by 5 bases, with 24 bases between. The germline V gene has CDR1 LGHNA and CDR2 YSLEER. The CDR3 runs 18 residues. CDR3 nucleotides: TGCGCCAGCAGCCCTTCGCGGGGGGTCCTGACAGACAGAAACACCATATATTTT. Translated, it gives CASSPSRGVLTDRNTIYF.

V usage is TRBV27 and J usage is TRBJ2-1, with TRBD2 as a possible D gene (6 bases). V gave up 10 bases and J gave up 9 bases, with 22 bases separating them. CDR3 size: 14 residues. Germline V lookup: CDR1 MNHEY, CDR2 SMNVEV (reference sequence). CDR3 nucleotide sequence: TGTGCCACTCGTGTGGGAGGTGGTTGGAGTGAGCAGTTCTTC. As protein: CATRVGGGWSEQFF.

This chain joins TRBV7-9 and TRBJ2-7; the D gene is possibly TRBD2 (6 bases). CDR3 length: 13 amino acids. Trimming removed 1 base at V and 5 bases at J, with 9 bases between. Germline V gene sequence: CDR1 SEHNR, CDR2 FQNEAQ (reference sequence). Here the CDR3 DNA reads TGTGCCAGCAGCTTAGTAGGGGAGGACGAGCAGTACGTC. It yields the protein CASSLVGEDEQYV.

The rearrangement joins TRBV5-1 to TRBJ2-1, with 11 bases that match TRBD2. This CDR3 is built from 16 residues. V was clipped by 0 bases and J by 4 bases; unmatched bases: 3. Germline loops: CDR1 SGHRS, CDR2 YFSETQ. The CDR3 region has the DNA TGCGCCAGCAGCTTGGTTAGCGGGAGGGCATACAATGAGCAGTTCTTC. It codes for CASSLVSGRAYNEQFF.

This chain connects TRBV2 to TRBJ1-4; D not certain. The V end was cut by 6 bases, the J end by 2 bases, with 16 bases between. Germline V CDR1 and CDR2: SNHLY, FYNNEI. The CDR3 sequence is 16 residues long. CDR3 protein: CASRRSSEVTNEKLFF. CDR3 nucleotides: TGTGCCAGCAGGAGGTCCAGCGAGGTCACTAATGAAAAACTGTTTTTT.

This sequence joins TRBV2 and TRBJ1-6; a weak D match, TRBD1 (6 bases). V was pared by 1 base and J by 6 bases, with 10 bases between. The CDR3 has 15 residues. Looked up from germline, CDR1 is SNHLY and CDR2 is FYNNEI. The DNA of the CDR3 is TGTGCCAGCAGTGAAGAGCCAGGGGCTAATTCACCCCTCCACTTT. Translating gives CASSEEPGANSPLHF.

This chain connects TRBV7-9 to TRBJ2-5; D might be TRBD1 (6 bases). Trimming pared 2 bases from V and 3 bases from J, leaving 22 bases between. The CDR3 has 18 amino acids. Germline CDR1 is SEHNR and CDR2 is FQNEAQ (reference sequence). This chain's CDR3 is CASSLPSPTTGLKETQYF. For the CDR3, the DNA is TGTGCCAGCAGCTTACCCTCCCCTACGACAGGCCTAAAAGAGACCCAGTACTTC.

The chain uses TRBV30 and TRBJ1-5, with 8 bases fitting TRBD1. The CDR3 spans 15 residues. In germline, CDR1 is GTSNPN, CDR2 SVGIG (reference sequence). J was trimmed by 3 bases and V by 1 base; bases with no gene match: 5. The CDR3 region has the DNA TGTGCCTGGAGTGCTACAGGGGGGCTCAATCAGCCCCAGCATTTT. Amino acid sequence: CAWSATGGLNQPQHF. The whole variable domain, filled in from reference TRBV30 and TRBJ1-5, reads SQTIHQWPATLVQPVGSPLSLECTVEGTSNPNLYWYRQAAGRGLQLLFYSVGIGQISSEVPQNLSASRPQDRQFILSSKKLLLSDSGFYLCAWSATGGLNQPQHFGDGTRLSIL.

This chain links TRBV6-5 with TRBJ1-5, with TRBD1 matching over 10 bases. V shed 10 bases and J 1 base; nucleotides not matched to a gene: 7. CDR3 size: 15 residues. CDR1 and CDR2 from the germline V gene are MNHEY and SVGAGI. The CDR3 loop reads CATLRQGASNQPQHF. DNA for the CDR3: TGTGCCACGTTAAGACAGGGGGCGAGCAATCAGCCCCAGCATTTT.

In the case of this clone: Within the sample, other DNA sequences also encode this same CDR3. This rearrangement joins TRBV27 to TRBJ1-5, with D unclear. Germline lookup yields CDR1 MNHEY and CDR2 SMNVEV (reference sequence). V lost 0 bases and J lost 1, with 7 bases in between. This CDR3 spans 15 amino acids. CDR3 protein: CASSLSGSSNQPQHF. The CDR3 DNA sequence: TGTGCCAGCAGTTTATCTGGGAGCAGCAATCAGCCCCAGCATTTT.

The rearrangement joins TRBV4-1 to TRBJ2-7; TRBD2 matches at 7 bases. V lost 1 base, J lost 7 bases, and 13 bases stayed unmatched. CDR1 is MGHRA, CDR2 YSYEKL, per germline. The CDR3 is 16 amino acids. The CDR3 here is CASSQGERGLLGEQYF. The CDR3 bases are TGCGCCAGCAGCCAAGGCGAAAGGGGACTACTAGGGGAGCAGTACTTC.

With respect to this clone: The sample holds other DNA sequences that translate to the same CDR3. The V call is TRBV29-1, the J call TRBJ2-7; D ambiguous. From germline, CDR1 is SQVTM and CDR2 ANQGSEA. This CDR3 contains 13 residues. The V end was cut by 7 bases, the J end by 3 bases, with 16 bases between. CDR3 region: CSAVDTASYEQYV. The DNA for the CDR3 is TGCAGCGCTGTCGACACTGCTAGCTACGAGCAGTACGTC.